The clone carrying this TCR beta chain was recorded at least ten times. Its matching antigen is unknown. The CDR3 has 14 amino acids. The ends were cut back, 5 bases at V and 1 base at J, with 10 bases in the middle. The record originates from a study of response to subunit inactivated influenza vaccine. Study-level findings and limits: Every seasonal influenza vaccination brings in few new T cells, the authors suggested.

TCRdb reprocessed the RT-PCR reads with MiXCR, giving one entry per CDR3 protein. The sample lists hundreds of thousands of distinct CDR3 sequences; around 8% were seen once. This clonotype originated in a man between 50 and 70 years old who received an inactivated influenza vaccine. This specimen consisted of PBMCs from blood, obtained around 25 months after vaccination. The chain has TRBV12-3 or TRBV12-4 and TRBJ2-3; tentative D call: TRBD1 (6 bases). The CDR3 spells CASSKQGGTDTQYF. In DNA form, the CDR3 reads TGTGCCAGCAGTAAACAGGGCGGCACAGATACGCAGTATTTT.